The T cell receptor (beta chain) under discussion was sequenced for a study of OX40 agonist ivuxolimab in advanced cancers. Study details: Every 2 weeks, patients got intravenous ivuxolimab at one of six dose levels (0.01-10 mg/kg). Patients with prior anti-PD-1, anti-PD-L1 or anti-CTLA-4 therapy were eligible; approximately 40% had some.

The CDR3 is made up of 14 amino acids. The germline gives CDR1 KGHSH, CDR2 LQKENI. V shed 2 bases and J shed 1 base, with 5 bases lying between them. Assay: immunoSEQ multiplex PCR; the TCRdb copy retains only in-frame clones and omits some. The sample includes about 28,000 clones, roughly 85% of them seen just once. Anyone with autoimmune disease history or systemic immunosuppression was excluded. This sequence joins TRBV18 and TRBJ1-4; D gene uncertain. Sequenced material: CD4+ or CD8+ T cells sorted from blood, taken in a trial of the OX40 agonist ivuxolimab. The sequence was obtained from an adult with an advanced solid tumor such as melanoma, head and neck, liver or kidney cancer. For the CDR3, the DNA is TGTGCCAGCTCACCAGAGGGAACTAATGAAAAACTGTTTTTT. Translated: CASSPEGTNEKLFF.